This T cell receptor (beta chain) was observed in a study of monozygotic twins with cystic fibrosis. Turning to the study itself: Libraries were built from roughly 2.8 micrograms of fragmented DNA using about 15 PCR cycles.

The CDR3 length is 13 residues. Germline trimming cut 4 bases from V and 6 bases from J; bases unmatched to any gene: 3. The germline V gene has CDR1 SGHNT and CDR2 YYREEE (reference sequence). Using immunoSEQ multiplex PCR, the repertoire was profiled, and TCRdb retains in-frame clones only, with some absent. The data show 13,000 to 15,000 clones, 80% to 90% seen once. Sequencing was done on a sample of blood. The receptor's source is a boy younger than 18 with cystic fibrosis. The chain recombines TRBV5-4 with TRBJ1-2; 10 nucleotides align to TRBD1. CDR3 sequence: CASSEGQGHGYTF. The DNA for the CDR3 is TGTGCCAGCAGCGAGGGACAGGGGCATGGCTACACCTTC. Based on the CDR3 plus reference TRBV5-4 and TRBJ1-2, the full variable domain is ETGVTQSPTHLIKTRGQQVTLRCSSQSGHNTVSWYQQALGQGPQFIFQYYREEENGRGNFPPRFSGLQFPNYSSELNVNALELDDSALYLCASSEGQGHGYTFGSGTRLTVV.